Listed here is a single T cell receptor (beta chain). Antigen specificity is unknown. A multiplex PCR was run with 60 Vbeta primers and 13 Jbeta primers. The repertoire was sequenced with immunoSEQ multiplex PCR; TCRdb's copy has only in-frame clones and lacks some. This sample has tens of thousands of clones, with 73% found just once. The record originates from a study of cytomegalovirus exposure and HLA in healthy donors. Study-level points and caveats: Another analysis was done later, and it associated 16,951 TCR beta sequences with HLA alleles at 0.05 false discovery rate. Previously analyzed data showed that most TCR beta V segments were productive at a frequency of about 87% or about 30%.

Input material: PBMCs. The source of this sequence is a man in his fifties in good health and CMV-seronegative.

CDR3 protein: CASSRSRLAGGTDTQYF. CDR3 coding DNA: TGTGCCAGTAGCCGAAGCCGACTAGCGGGGGGAACAGATACGCAGTATTTT. The genes are TRBV19 and TRBJ2-3, with 13 bases fitting TRBD2. Germline CDR1 is LNHDA and CDR2 is SQIVND (reference sequence). V shed 6 bases, J shed 3 bases, and the junction held 9 bases outside the gene matches. The CDR3 has 17 amino acids.